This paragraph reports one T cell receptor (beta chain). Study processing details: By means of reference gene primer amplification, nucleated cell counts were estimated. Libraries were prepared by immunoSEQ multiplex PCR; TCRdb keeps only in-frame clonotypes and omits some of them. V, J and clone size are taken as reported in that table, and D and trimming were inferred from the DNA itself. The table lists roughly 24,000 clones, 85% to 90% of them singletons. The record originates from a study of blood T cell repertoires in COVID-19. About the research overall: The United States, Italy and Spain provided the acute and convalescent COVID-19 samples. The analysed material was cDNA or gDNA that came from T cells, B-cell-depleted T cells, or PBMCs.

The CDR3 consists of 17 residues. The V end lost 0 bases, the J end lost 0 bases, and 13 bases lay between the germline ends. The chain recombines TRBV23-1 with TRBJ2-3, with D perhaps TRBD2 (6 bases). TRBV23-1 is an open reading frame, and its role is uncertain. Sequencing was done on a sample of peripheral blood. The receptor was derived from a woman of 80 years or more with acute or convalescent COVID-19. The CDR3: CASSQSGAGVSTDTQYF. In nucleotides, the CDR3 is TGCGCCAGCAGTCAATCGGGAGCGGGCGTAAGCACAGATACGCAGTATTTT.